This is a list of T cell receptor beta chains from one sample in a study of cytomegalovirus exposure and HLA in healthy donors. Measured with immunoSEQ multiplex PCR; TCRdb has only the in-frame clones, and not every one. The sample includes a few hundred thousand clones, approximately 68% of them seen just once. Sequencing input: PBMCs. The receptors stem from a woman aged 25 to 39 in good health and CMV-seronegative. Each CDR3 is given with its conserved first and last residue. A D gene is named only where the DNA matches it firmly. Size is omitted from some rows. Given values are once, few, many or a class for expanded clones.

cdr3_aa: CASSPATGLGGYTF
cdr3_nt: TGTGCCAGCAGTCCGGCGACAGGGCTGGGTGGCTACACCTTC
j_call: TRBJ1-2
v_call: TRBV27
d_call: TRBD1
clone_size: .

cdr3_aa: CASSKAGQENPLSRPQVVFYEQYF
cdr3_nt: TGTGCCAGCAGCAAAGCGGGACAGGAAAATCCGCTGAGCCGCCCCCAGGTCGTCTTTTACGAGCAGTACTTC
j_call: TRBJ2-7
v_call: TRBV21-1
d_call: .
clone_size: .

cdr3_aa: CSVGGSYTGELFF
cdr3_nt: TGCAGCGTGGGGGGTTCTTACACCGGGGAGCTGTTTTTT
j_call: TRBJ2-2
v_call: TRBV29-1
d_call: .
clone_size: .

cdr3_aa: CASKRSYEQYF
cdr3_nt: TGTGCCAGCAAGCGATCCTACGAGCAGTACTTC
j_call: TRBJ2-7
v_call: TRBV6-6
d_call: .
clone_size: .

cdr3_aa: CASTLGGGNSPLHF
cdr3_nt: TGTGCCAGCACCTTGGGGGGAGGTAATTCACCCCTCCACTTT
j_call: TRBJ1-6
v_call: TRBV6-5
d_call: .
clone_size: .

cdr3_aa: CASSLTHRGITGELFF
cdr3_nt: TGTGCCAGCAGCTTGACACACAGGGGAATTACCGGGGAGCTGTTTTTT
j_call: TRBJ2-2
v_call: TRBV7-3
d_call: TRBD1
clone_size: .

cdr3_aa: CARSNLAGGQETQYF
cdr3_nt: TGTGCCAGAAGCAACCTAGCGGGAGGGCAAGAGACCCAGTACTTC
j_call: TRBJ2-5
v_call: TRBV5-3
d_call: TRBD2
clone_size: .

cdr3_aa: CASSFDRGIAKNIQYF
cdr3_nt: TGTGCCAGCAGTTTTGACAGGGGTATAGCCAAAAACATTCAGTACTTC
j_call: TRBJ2-4
v_call: TRBV27
d_call: TRBD1
clone_size: once

cdr3_aa: CASSTGFGVEAFF
cdr3_nt: TGTGCCAGCAGTACAGGGTTTGGGGTTGAAGCTTTCTTT
j_call: TRBJ1-1
v_call: TRBV6-5
d_call: .
clone_size: few

cdr3_aa: CASSLVGGKSSYEQYF
cdr3_nt: TGTGCCAGCAGCTTAGTTGGCGGCAAATCCTCCTACGAGCAGTACTTC
j_call: TRBJ2-7
v_call: TRBV11-3
d_call: .
clone_size: .

cdr3_aa: CASSLEDRPYEQYF
cdr3_nt: TGTGCCAGCAGCTTAGAGGACAGGCCTTACGAGCAGTACTTC
j_call: TRBJ2-7
v_call: TRBV7-9
d_call: TRBD1
clone_size: .

cdr3_aa: CASSLPQEVNTEAFF
cdr3_nt: TGCGCCAGCAGCTTGCCCCAGGAGGTGAACACTGAAGCTTTCTTT
j_call: TRBJ1-1
v_call: TRBV5-1
d_call: .
clone_size: .

cdr3_aa: CASSPAQDMRNTIYF
cdr3_nt: TGTGCCAGCTCACCCGCGCAGGACATGCGAAACACCATATATTTT
j_call: TRBJ1-3
v_call: TRBV18
d_call: .
clone_size: .

cdr3_aa: CASSFLAGGPYEQYF
cdr3_nt: TGTGCCAGCAGCTTCCTCGCGGGAGGGCCCTACGAGCAGTACTTC
j_call: TRBJ2-7
v_call: TRBV7-3
d_call: TRBD2
clone_size: few